This T cell receptor (beta chain) was documented in a study of T cells in Graves' hyperthyroidism and ophthalmopathy. Using RNA transcripts as the source, TCR beta CDR3 regions were amplified. During a first-round RT-PCR of the TCR CDR3, the HTBI primer set was used. TCRdb recomputed calls from the multiplex PCR reads with MiXCR, one row per CDR3 protein. The sample has nearly 600,000 distinct CDR3 sequences; approximately 15% are singletons. Each 10 ml fresh peripheral blood draw supplied the PBMCs. The CDR3 covers 14 residues. V was shortened by 4 bases and J by 3 bases, with 10 bases between the two germline ends. Germline V gene data show CDR1 as MDHEN and CDR2 as SYDVKM.

The receptor was derived from a woman aged 18-29 years with Graves' ophthalmopathy. What was sequenced was blood. The chain has TRBV28 and TRBJ1-5; D call uncertain. The CDR3 protein is CASSSMGSNQPQHF. In DNA form, the CDR3 reads TGTGCCAGCAGTTCCATGGGGTCCAATCAGCCCCAGCATTTT.